This TCR beta chain was recorded in a study of blood T cell repertoires in COVID-19. Turning to the study itself: T cells, B-cell-depleted T cells, or PBMCs supplied cDNA or gDNA.

In the original processing: Reference gene primer amplification gave nucleated cell count estimates. Produced via immunoSEQ multiplex PCR; TCRdb's table is partial and in-frame only. That table gives V, J and clone size, and the DNA gave D and trimming. The table includes around 110,000 clones, over 75% detected once. The origin of this receptor is a human donor with active COVID-19. The donor label of this sample is uncertain. The sample taken for sequencing was peripheral blood.

CDR3 region: CASTGTDNTGELFF. CDR3 in DNA: TGTGCCAGCACCGGGACTGATAACACCGGGGAGCTGTTTTTT. V is TRBV9 and J is TRBJ2-2, with D possibly matching TRBD2 (6 bases). This CDR3 region has 14 residues. V lost 6 bases, J lost 2 bases, and 11 bases lay in between. The germline CDR1 and CDR2 sequences are SGDLS and YYNGEE.